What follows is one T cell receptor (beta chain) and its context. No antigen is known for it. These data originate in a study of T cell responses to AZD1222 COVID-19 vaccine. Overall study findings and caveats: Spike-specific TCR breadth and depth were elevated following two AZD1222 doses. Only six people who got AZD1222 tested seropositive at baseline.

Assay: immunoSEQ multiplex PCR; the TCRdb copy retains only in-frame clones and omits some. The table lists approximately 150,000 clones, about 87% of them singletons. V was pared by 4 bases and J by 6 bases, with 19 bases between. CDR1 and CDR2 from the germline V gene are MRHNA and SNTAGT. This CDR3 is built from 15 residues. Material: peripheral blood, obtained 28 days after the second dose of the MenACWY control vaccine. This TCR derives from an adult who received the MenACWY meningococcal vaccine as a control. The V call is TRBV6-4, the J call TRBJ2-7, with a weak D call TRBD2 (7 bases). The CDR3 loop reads CASSAQAGQGSEQYF. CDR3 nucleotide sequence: TGTGCCAGCAGTGCCCAAGCGGGACAAGGGAGCGAGCAGTACTTC.